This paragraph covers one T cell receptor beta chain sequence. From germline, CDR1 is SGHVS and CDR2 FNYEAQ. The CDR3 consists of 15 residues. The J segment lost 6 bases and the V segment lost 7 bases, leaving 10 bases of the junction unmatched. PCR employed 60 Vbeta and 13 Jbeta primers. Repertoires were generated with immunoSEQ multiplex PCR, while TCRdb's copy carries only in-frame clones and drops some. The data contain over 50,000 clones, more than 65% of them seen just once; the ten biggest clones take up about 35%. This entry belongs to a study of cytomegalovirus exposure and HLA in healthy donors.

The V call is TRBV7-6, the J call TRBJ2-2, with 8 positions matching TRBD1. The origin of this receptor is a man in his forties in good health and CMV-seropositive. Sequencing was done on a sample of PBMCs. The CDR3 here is CASTQGARIPGELFF. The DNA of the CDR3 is TGTGCCAGCACTCAGGGGGCGCGAATTCCCGGGGAGCTGTTTTTT.